This T cell receptor beta chain was identified during a study of neurological immune-mediated disorders. Germline V gene data show CDR1 as SEHNR and CDR2 as FQNEAQ (reference sequence). The V gene lost 5 bases and the J gene lost 7 bases, with 12 bases spanning the gap. The CDR3 length is 13 residues. This clonotype came up many times. By 5'RACE with 10-nucleotide random UMIs, the cDNA was made. Via MiXCR, TCRdb re-called the 5' RACE reads, giving one row per CDR3 protein. The data show around 79,000 distinct CDR3 sequences, around 14% seen once. The TCR comes from a woman aged 50 to 65 in good health. The V call is TRBV7-9, the J call TRBJ1-5, with D possibly matching TRBD1 (5 bases). Sequenced: PBMCs. The CDR3 coding sequence is TGTGCCAGCAGCCCAGAAACAGGACAGCCCCAGCATTTT. Translation: CASSPETGQPQHF.